This TCR beta chain was found in a study of early T cells in non-severe SARS-CoV-2 infection. TCRdb re-called the 5' RACE reads with MiXCR, one entry per CDR3 protein. Among some 49,000 distinct CDR3 sequences listed, 12% were seen once. This clonotype was seen many times. The CDR3 is made up of 14 amino acids. Looked up from germline, CDR1 is MNHEY and CDR2 is SMNVEV (reference sequence). Trimming pared 3 bases from V and 7 bases from J, leaving 10 bases between. V usage is TRBV27 and J usage is TRBJ1-6; possibly TRBD1 for D (5 bases). The specimen was whole blood. The clonotype comes from an adult who was a healthcare worker with PCR-confirmed SARS-CoV-2 infection or an uninfected control (not recorded which). The CDR3 loop is CASSLEGDNSPLHF. CDR3 in DNA: TGTGCCAGCAGTTTGGAAGGGGACAATTCACCCCTCCACTTT.